The 23 T cell receptor beta chains listed next were all sequenced from one sample in a study of T cell responses to AZD1222 COVID-19 vaccine. Profiled with immunoSEQ multiplex PCR; TCRdb holds only in-frame clones, not every one. The sample lists 180,000 or so clones; 88% were seen once. The sample here was peripheral blood, taken on day 0 of AZD1222 vaccination. The source is an adult in good health.

This clone was found once. The chain is built from TRBV3-1 (or the pseudogene TRBV3-2) and TRBJ2-7; 10 bases line up with TRBD1. From germline, CDR1 is LGHDT and CDR2 YNNKEL (reference sequence). The CDR3 totals 15 residues. The J segment lost 3 bases and the V segment lost 3 bases, leaving 5 bases of the junction unmatched. CDR3: CASSQGQGNIYEQYF. CDR3 in DNA: TGTGCCAGCAGCCAGGGACAGGGGAATATCTACGAGCAGTACTTC.

This clone came up once. The chain couples TRBV5-1 to TRBJ2-1; D is possibly TRBD1 (5 bases). The CDR3 runs to 15 residues. Germline V gene lookup returns CDR1 SGHRS and CDR2 YFSETQ. Deletions cut 4 bases from V and 0 bases from J, with 11 bases between. The chain's CDR3 is CASSGQGASYNEQFF. In nucleotides, the CDR3 is TGCGCCAGCAGCGGACAAGGGGCCTCCTACAATGAGCAGTTCTTC. The entire variable domain, with the rest obtained from reference TRBV5-1 and TRBJ2-1, is as follows: KAGVTQTPRYLIKTRGQQVTLSCSPISGHRSVSWYQQTPGQGLQFLFEYFSETQRNKGNFPGRFSGRQFSNSRSEMNVSTLELGDSALYLCASSGQGASYNEQFFGPGTRLTVL.

The rearrangement joins TRBV5-4 to TRBJ2-6, with D uncertain. The germline V gene has CDR1 SGHNT and CDR2 YYREEE (reference sequence). The CDR3 totals 15 residues. Trimming removed 5 bases at V and 3 bases at J, with 12 bases between. CDR3 sequence: CASSAISRGANVLTF. DNA of the CDR3: TGTGCCAGCAGTGCCATTTCTCGTGGGGCCAACGTCCTGACTTTC.

The chain employs TRBV28 and TRBJ2-7; D might be TRBD1 (6 bases). CDR1 and CDR2 (germline): MDHEN, SYDVKM. V was cut by 5 bases and J by 4 bases, with 21 bases left in between. The CDR3 spans 16 residues. CDR3 residues: CASSPTGQRGLYEQYF. The CDR3 DNA reads TGTGCCAGCAGTCCCACTGGACAGAGGGGCCTGTACGAGCAGTACTTC.

This chain joins TRBV11-2 and TRBJ2-5, with D perhaps TRBD2 (5 bases). The germline CDR1 and CDR2 sequences are SGHAT and FQNNGV. The V end lost 4 bases, the J end lost 4 bases, and 16 bases lay between the germline ends. The CDR3 sequence is 15 residues long. The CDR3 loop is CASSSYTDGGETQYF. The CDR3 DNA sequence: TGTGCCAGCAGCTCTTACACAGATGGAGGAGAGACCCAGTACTTC.

The gene calls are TRBV6-5 and TRBJ2-5; 9 bases fit TRBD1. CDR1 MNHEY and CDR2 SVGAGI come from the germline V gene. The CDR3 contains 15 residues. Trimming removed 3 bases from V and 4 bases from J; junction bases left unmatched: 6. The CDR3 region has the DNA TGTGCCAGCAGTTATTTGGGACAGGGCGCAGAGACCCAGTACTTC. This encodes CASSYLGQGAETQYF.

The rearrangement uses TRBV19 and TRBJ2-1, with D unclear. Per germline, CDR1 LNHDA and CDR2 SQIVND (reference sequence). V lost 3 bases and J lost 7, with 10 bases in between. This CDR3 spans 13 amino acids. Here the CDR3 reads CASSIAVVNEQFF. DNA of the CDR3: TGTGCCAGTAGTATTGCGGTTGTGAATGAGCAGTTCTTC.

This clone was found a few times. The chain has TRBV7-2 and TRBJ1-6, with D perhaps matching TRBD1 (6 bases). CDR1 and CDR2 (germline): SGHTA, FQGNSA. The CDR3 has 18 residues. Trimming removed 4 bases from V and 0 bases from J, with 16 bases in between. The CDR3 is CASSYSFRGSSYNSPLHF. The CDR3 DNA reads TGTGCCAGCAGCTATTCCTTCAGGGGTAGCTCCTATAATTCACCCCTCCACTTT.

The chain has TRBV3-1 (or the pseudogene TRBV3-2) and TRBJ2-7, with 7 bases that match TRBD1. This CDR3 spans 14 amino acids. In germline, CDR1 is LGHDT, CDR2 YNNKEL (reference sequence). V lost 3 bases to trimming and J lost 4 bases; unmatched junction nucleotides: 6. The DNA of the CDR3 is TGTGCCAGCAGCCACCCCGGGACAGCATACGAGCAGTACTTC. Protein sequence: CASSHPGTAYEQYF.

The chain employs TRBV6-9 and TRBJ1-5, with D possibly TRBD1 on 6 matching bases. The CDR3 covers 20 residues. Germline CDR1 and CDR2: MNHGY and SVAAGI. Trimming left V 0 bases short and J 5 bases short, with 26 bases between. CDR3 sequence: CASSYSWRTGSEGGDQPQHF. In DNA, the CDR3 is TGTGCCAGCAGTTATTCATGGAGAACAGGGTCGGAAGGCGGCGATCAGCCCCAGCATTTT.

This clone occurred once. V and J are TRBV3-1 (or the pseudogene TRBV3-2) and TRBJ1-2; 10 bases agree with TRBD1. Germline CDR1 reads LGHDT; CDR2 reads YNNKEL (reference sequence). The CDR3 runs to 15 residues. V dropped 1 base and J dropped 4; count of bases not matched to a gene: 3. CDR3 region: CASSQVGTGAYGYTF. CDR3 sequence (DNA): TGTGCCAGCAGCCAAGTCGGGACAGGGGCCTATGGCTACACCTTC.

V and J are TRBV5-5 and TRBJ1-1, with no clear D. The CDR3 extends over 15 amino acids. Germline values: CDR1 SGHKS, CDR2 YYEKEE (reference sequence). Trimming took off 1 base at V and 1 base at J, with 11 bases between the two ends. CDR3 amino acids: CASSLRQTTNTEAFF. CDR3 nucleotides: TGTGCCAGCAGCTTGAGGCAAACTACGAACACTGAAGCTTTCTTT.

This clone showed up just once. The chain joins TRBV11-2 to TRBJ1-2; 7 bases map to TRBD1. This CDR3 contains 15 residues. The germline V gene has CDR1 SGHAT and CDR2 FQNNGV. After removal of 5 bases from V and 6 bases from J, the junction contained 12 bases not matched to a gene. For the CDR3, the DNA is TGTGCCAGCAGCCAAGGGGGCAGGAGGGGCGATGGCTACACCTTC. It specifies CASSQGGRRGDGYTF.

The V and J genes are TRBV11-2 and TRBJ1-1, with D perhaps TRBD1 (6 bases). V gave up 2 bases and J gave up 2 bases, with 12 bases separating them. The CDR3 has 15 amino acids. The germline V gene encodes CDR1 SGHAT and CDR2 FQNNGV. The CDR3 DNA reads as TGTGCCAGCAGCTTACCAGGGGCCCTAAACACTGAAGCTTTCTTT. Its protein product is CASSLPGALNTEAFF.

This CDR3 is CASSLGQGHYGYTF. In nucleotides, the CDR3 is TGTGCCAGCAGCCTGGGACAGGGGCACTATGGCTACACCTTC. The genes are TRBV7-9 and TRBJ1-2; 10 bases align to TRBD1. The CDR3 extends over 14 amino acids. Germline V lookup: CDR1 SEHNR, CDR2 FQNEAQ (reference sequence). V lost 5 bases to trimming and J lost 3 bases; unmatched junction nucleotides: 3.

The gene calls are TRBV6-2 or TRBV6-3 and TRBJ2-7; 8 bases are shared with TRBD2. Germline CDR1 is MNHEY and CDR2 is SVGEGT. V shed 6 bases and J 2 bases; nucleotides not matched to a gene: 6. The CDR3 is made up of 14 amino acids. As DNA, the CDR3 is TGTGCCAGCAGCCGTAGCGGGGAGCCCTACGAGCAGTACTTC. It is translated as CASSRSGEPYEQYF.

CDR3 region: CAWSGGGGNQPQHF. For the CDR3, the DNA is TGTGCCTGGAGTGGGGGGGGAGGCAATCAGCCCCAGCATTTT. J is TRBJ1-5 and V is TRBV30; maybe TRBD1 (5 bases). The CDR3 length is 14 residues. V dropped 1 base and J dropped 2 bases, with 9 bases sitting between them. CDR1 and CDR2 from the germline V gene are GTSNPN and SVGIG (reference sequence).

The chain uses TRBV6-2 or TRBV6-3 and TRBJ2-2; 10 bases match TRBD2. CDR3 length: 16 residues. V lost 5 bases to trimming and J lost 0 bases; unmatched junction nucleotides: 3. Looked up from germline, CDR1 is MNHEY and CDR2 is SVGEGT. In DNA, the CDR3 is TGTGCCAGCAGTGTAGCGGGGGGACCGAACACCGGGGAGCTGTTTTTT. The encoded protein is CASSVAGGPNTGELFF.

The gene calls are TRBV7-9 and TRBJ1-1; unclear D gene. Trimming stripped 4 bases from V and 11 bases from J, with 14 bases between. Germline values: CDR1 SEHNR, CDR2 FQNEAQ (reference sequence). This CDR3 region has 12 residues. The CDR3 here is CASSYGEYNAFF. The CDR3 DNA reads as TGTGCCAGCAGCTATGGGGAGTACAATGCTTTCTTT.

The CDR3: CASSLRTGGPETQYF. CDR3 bases: TGTGCCAGCAGCTTAAGGACGGGGGGGCCAGAGACCCAGTACTTC. The V and J genes are TRBV7-3 and TRBJ2-5, with TRBD2 matching 8 bases. CDR3 length equals 15 residues. Germline-derived CDR1 and CDR2 are SGHTA and FQGTGA. V was pared by 1 base and J by 4 bases, with 5 bases of the junction left unmatched. Together with reference TRBV7-3 and TRBJ2-5, the CDR3 gives the full variable domain: GAGVSQTPSNKVTEKGKYVELRCDPISGHTALYWYRQSLGQGPEFLIYFQGTGAADDSGLPNDRFFAVRPEGSVSTLKIQRTERGDSAVYLCASSLRTGGPETQYFGPGTRLLVL.

The rearrangement uses TRBV10-3 and TRBJ1-2, with 8 bases that match TRBD1. Germline trimming cut 6 bases from V and 6 bases from J; bases unmatched to any gene: 9. The CDR3 loop spans 14 amino acids. Germline V gene lookup returns CDR1 ENHRY and CDR2 SYGVKD. The CDR3 DNA is TGTGCCATCAGAGGTAGGACAGGGTGGAATGGCTACACCTTC. It specifies CAIRGRTGWNGYTF.

The chain is built from TRBV27 and TRBJ2-7; D is ambiguous. CDR1 MNHEY and CDR2 SMNVEV come from the germline V gene (reference sequence). This CDR3 comprises 14 residues. Trimming left V 3 bases short and J 2 bases short, with 11 bases between. In DNA, the CDR3 is TGTGCCAGCAGTTTGAGCGCTCGCCCCTACGAGCAGTACTTC. Protein product: CASSLSARPYEQYF.

This clone has just a few counts. This chain connects TRBV11-2 to TRBJ1-1; 7 bases align to TRBD1. The CDR3 runs 14 residues. Germline V CDR1 and CDR2: SGHAT, FQNNGV. V shed 4 bases and J 6 bases; nucleotides not matched to a gene: 8. CDR3 DNA: TGTGCCAGCAGCTCCGAGGGGGCAGGGGCTGAAGCTTTCTTT. Encoded protein: CASSSEGAGAEAFF.